This T cell receptor beta chain was recorded in a study of radiotherapy plus CTLA-4 blockade in lung cancer. About the study: Objective responses were observed in around a sixth of patients, and disease control was achieved by approximately 32%. Regarding the study as a whole: Interferon-beta, together with early blood T cell clone dynamics, reportedly best predicted response. Radiotherapy was combined with ipilimumab, and tumor-derived TCR clones then expanded in blood.

The germline gives CDR1 SGHAT, CDR2 FQNNGV. This CDR3 has 15 amino acids. V shed 4 bases, J shed 10 bases, and the junction held 9 bases outside the gene matches. On this clone itself: Its antigen is as yet unknown.

The table came from immunoSEQ multiplex PCR; TCRdb's copy has only in-frame clones and leaves some out. The sample includes 35,000 to 45,000 clones, approximately 89% of them seen just once. Focal radiation and CTLA-4 blockade (ipilimumab) were tested in chemo-refractory metastatic non-small-cell lung cancer patients. Sequencing was performed on peripheral blood, taken from a patient treated with radiotherapy plus ipilimumab. This clonotype originated in a human donor with non-small cell lung cancer who had stable disease on radiotherapy plus ipilimumab. The chain couples TRBV11-2 to TRBJ2-1, with 11 bases that match TRBD2. CDR3 loop: CASSYTSGRDGEQFF. Here the CDR3 DNA reads TGTGCCAGCAGCTATACTAGCGGGAGAGATGGGGAGCAGTTCTTC.